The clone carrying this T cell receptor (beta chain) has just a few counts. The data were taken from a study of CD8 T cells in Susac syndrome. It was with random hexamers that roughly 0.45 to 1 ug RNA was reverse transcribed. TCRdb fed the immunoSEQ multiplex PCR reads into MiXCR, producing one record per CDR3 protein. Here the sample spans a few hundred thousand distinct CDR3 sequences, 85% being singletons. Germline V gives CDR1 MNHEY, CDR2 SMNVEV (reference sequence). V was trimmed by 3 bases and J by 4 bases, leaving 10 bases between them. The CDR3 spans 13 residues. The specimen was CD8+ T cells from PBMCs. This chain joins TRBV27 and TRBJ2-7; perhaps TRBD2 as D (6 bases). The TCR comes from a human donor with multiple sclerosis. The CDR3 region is CASSFGSRYEQYF. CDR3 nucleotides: TGTGCCAGCAGTTTCGGGAGTAGGTACGAGCAGTACTTC.